These 31 T cell receptor beta chains originate from one sample sequenced in a study of blood T cells in healthy people across ages. Through a sample-barcoded 5' primer and a J-beta primer mix, a second PCR was run for 7 to 11 cycles. In TCRdb, the 5' RACE reads were re-called with MiXCR into one record per CDR3 protein. The sample holds about 1.6 million distinct CDR3 sequences, about 31% seen once. The sequenced sample was blood. These receptors came from a woman aged 25 to 39 in good health.

This clonotype has only a few counts. The chain combines TRBV4-2 with TRBJ2-7; D perhaps matches TRBD2 (7 bases). The CDR3 covers 16 residues. Deletions cut 4 bases from V and 2 bases from J, with 18 bases between. CDR1 and CDR2 (germline): LGHNA, YNFKEQ. DNA for the CDR3: TGTGCCAGCAGCCCGGGCGTGAGCGGGACAACCTACGAGCAGTACTTC. This translates into CASSPGVSGTTYEQYF.

This rearrangement joins TRBV9 to TRBJ2-3; the D gene could be TRBD1 or TRBD2 (5 bases each). Germline CDR1 SGDLS, CDR2 YYNGEE. This CDR3 has 14 residues. Trimming took off 4 bases at V and 6 bases at J, with 15 bases between the two ends. CDR3 in amino acids: CASSIPDSGDTQYF. Written as DNA, the CDR3 is TGTGCCAGCAGCATACCGGACTCAGGGGATACGCAGTATTTT.

This clonotype turned up a few times. The chain uses TRBV4-2 and TRBJ2-3, with 8 bases lining up with TRBD2. J lost 2 bases, V lost 10 bases, and 11 bases had no gene match. The CDR3 runs to 15 residues. The V gene's germline CDR1 is LGHNA and CDR2 YNFKEQ. The CDR3 is CATAASSGHTDTQYF. DNA of the CDR3: TGTGCCACCGCGGCCTCTAGCGGGCACACAGATACGCAGTATTTT.

This clonotype was counted many times. The CDR3 bases are TGCAGTGCTAGAGCCCAATCCGGTGGGCGGGGTCAATACAATGAGCAGTTCTTC. Protein: CSARAQSGGRGQYNEQFF. The V gene is TRBV20-1, the J gene TRBJ2-1; weak D call: TRBD2 (6 bases). The CDR3 contains 18 residues. Trimming left V 1 base short and J 4 bases short, with 23 bases between. CDR1 is DFQATT and CDR2 is SNEGSKA in the germline V gene (reference sequence).

The gene calls are TRBV3-1 and TRBJ1-2; D uncertain. Germline values: CDR1 LGHDT, CDR2 YNNKEL (reference sequence). The CDR3 is 12 residues long. V was cut by 1 base and J by 13 bases, with 13 bases left in between. The CDR3 DNA follows: TGTGCCAGCAGCCAAGTCGGGCGACGTATCACCTTC. Protein: CASSQVGRRITF.

This clonotype was recorded a few times. The V call is TRBV7-8, the J call TRBJ2-3, with TRBD2 as a possible D gene (5 bases). V gave up 4 bases and J gave up 2 bases, with 13 bases separating them. The CDR3 has 15 residues. CDR1 is SGHVS, CDR2 FQNEAQ, per germline. CDR3 nucleotide sequence: TGTGCCAGCAGCTCCTGGACTGGATCCACAGATACGCAGTATTTT. Amino acid sequence: CASSSWTGSTDTQYF.

The chain links TRBV6-2 or TRBV6-3 to TRBJ2-7; D is unresolved. The CDR3 sequence is 14 residues long. The germline V gene encodes CDR1 MNHEY and CDR2 SVGEGT. Trimming pared 2 bases from V and 5 bases from J, leaving 13 bases between. In DNA, the CDR3 is TGTGCCAGCAGTTACCAGGTAGAAGCTAACGAGCAGTACTTC. It yields the protein CASSYQVEANEQYF.

This clonotype was seen a handful of times. The chain carries TRBV19 and TRBJ2-7, with D possibly TRBD2 on 5 matching bases. The CDR3 sequence is 14 residues long. Germline CDR1 reads LNHDA; CDR2 reads SQIVND (reference sequence). Trimming stripped 6 bases from V and 0 bases from J, with 12 bases between. DNA for the CDR3: TGTGCCAGTAGGACTCGGGAAAGCTCCTACGAGCAGTACTTC. Protein: CASRTRESSYEQYF.

This clonotype was observed a few times. This rearrangement joins TRBV4-1 to TRBJ2-7; D possibly corresponds to TRBD1 (6 bases). From germline, CDR1 is MGHRA and CDR2 YSYEKL. V was shortened by 4 bases and J by 0 bases, with 13 bases between the two germline ends. The length of the CDR3 is 15 residues. The CDR3 sequence: CASSPGQLTSYEQYF. In DNA form, the CDR3 reads TGCGCCAGCAGCCCAGGACAGCTAACCTCCTACGAGCAGTACTTC.

Concerning this clonotype: Germline is not matched at one junction end, which may reflect a read error. The chain carries TRBV14 and TRBJ2-3; D call uncertain. Germline CDR1 SGHDN, CDR2 FVKESK. The CDR3 runs to 13 residues. This chain's CDR3 is CANSHRYTDTQYF. The CDR3, as DNA: TGTGCCAACAGCCACCGGTACACAGATACGCAGTATTTT.

This sequence joins TRBV5-6 and TRBJ1-4; TRBD1 is a possible D gene (5 bases). The V gene lost 4 bases and the J gene lost 4 bases, with 14 bases spanning the gap. Per the germline V gene, CDR1 is SGHDT and CDR2 is YYEEEE. This CDR3 region has 15 residues. The CDR3: CASSRRGPSNEKLFF. Here the CDR3 DNA reads TGTGCCAGCAGCCGGCGGGGACCTAGTAATGAAAAACTGTTTTTT. The full variable domain, with the rest looked up from reference TRBV5-6 and TRBJ1-4, is DAGVTQSPTHLIKTRGQQVTLRCSPKSGHDTVSWYQQALGQGPQFIFQYYEEEERQRGNFPDRFSGHQFPNYSSELNVNALLLGDSALYLCASSRRGPSNEKLFFGSGTQLSVL.

This clonotype was seen a few times. V usage is TRBV7-8 and J usage is TRBJ2-3, with TRBD2 matching over 11 bases. Germline V gene lookup returns CDR1 SGHVS and CDR2 FQNEAQ. V was pared by 5 bases and J by 0 bases, with 10 bases of the junction left unmatched. The CDR3 has 18 residues. The CDR3, as DNA: TGTGCCAGCAGCCCCACCGCCCTAGCGGGGGGTAGCACAGATACGCAGTATTTT. Its protein product is CASSPTALAGGSTDTQYF.

The gene calls are TRBV10-3 and TRBJ2-7; 9 positions agree with TRBD1. The better agreement between TRBJ2-5 and the DNA end casts doubt on the J call. Germline V gene data show CDR1 as ENHRY and CDR2 as SYGVKD. This CDR3 is built from 13 residues. In DNA, the CDR3 is TGTGCCACTCAGGACAGGGGACGAGAGACCCAGTACTTC. Translating it yields CATQDRGRETQYF.

The CDR3 sequence is CASSPGQGAEGANVLTF. The CDR3 DNA follows: TGTGCCAGCAGTCCTGGACAGGGGGCGGAAGGGGCCAACGTCCTGACTTTC. The chain recombines TRBV6-6 with TRBJ2-6; 11 positions match TRBD1. CDR1 and CDR2 from the germline V gene are MNHNY and SVGAGI (reference sequence). The CDR3 is made up of 17 amino acids. Trimming cost V 5 bases and J 4 bases; bases outside gene matches: 7.

The CDR3 DNA reads as TGTGCCAGCAGTGAACTCCTAGGACTAGCGGGGTGGGTGGAGCAGTACTTC. Protein sequence: CASSELLGLAGWVEQYF. The chain is built from TRBV2 and TRBJ2-5; 12 bases fit TRBD2. J lost 11 bases, V lost 2 bases, and 15 bases had no gene match. Germline loops: CDR1 SNHLY, CDR2 FYNNEI. This CDR3 is built from 17 residues.

Remarks on this clonotype: Possible read error: a much larger clone is one base away. V is TRBV7-9 and J is TRBJ2-1; D is uncertain. CDR3 length equals 16 residues. Germline V gene lookup returns CDR1 SEHNR and CDR2 FQNEAQ (reference sequence). The CDR3 loop is CASSLRRVSSYNERFF. The CDR3 nucleotides read TGTGCCAGCAGCTTACGCCGGGTAAGCTCCTACAATGAGCGGTTCTTC.

This clonotype was counted many times. V and J are TRBV4-1 and TRBJ2-5; 7 nucleotides align to TRBD1. Germline values: CDR1 MGHRA, CDR2 YSYEKL. The junction had 3 bases not matched to a gene; V was cut back by 2 bases and J by 0 bases. CDR3 length equals 15 residues. CDR3 DNA: TGCGCCAGCAGCCAATCGGACAGGAACCAAGAGACCCAGTACTTC. Its translation is CASSQSDRNQETQYF.

A note on this clonotype: A much larger clone sits a single nucleotide away, making a read error possible. V usage is TRBV20-1 and J usage is TRBJ2-1; D uncertain. The DNA end is more similar to TRBJ2-7, so the J call may be wrong. The germline CDR1 and CDR2 sequences are DFQATT and SNEGSKA (reference sequence). The CDR3 has 15 residues. The CDR3 bases are TGCAGTGCTAGAGATCTCATGGGCCTGTACAATGAGCAGTACTTC. This gives the protein CSARDLMGLYNEQYF.

The sample holds a few counts of this clonotype. The V and J genes are TRBV6-1 and TRBJ1-5; 7 nucleotides match TRBD1. The CDR3 totals 14 residues. V was clipped by 0 bases and J by 7 bases; unmatched bases: 3. The V gene's germline CDR1 is MNHNS and CDR2 SASEGT. This CDR3 is CASSEASQGQPQHF. In DNA, the CDR3 is TGTGCCAGCAGTGAAGCTTCACAGGGGCAGCCCCAGCATTTT.

The CDR3 region is CASSLLNVGGGYYEQYF. The CDR3 bases are TGTGCCAGCAGTTTATTGAACGTGGGTGGGGGGTACTACGAGCAGTACTTC. V usage is TRBV27 and J usage is TRBJ2-7; tentatively, D is TRBD2 (6 bases). Germline V CDR1 and CDR2: MNHEY, SMNVEV (reference sequence). The CDR3 sequence is 17 residues long. V was clipped by 1 base and J by 3 bases, with 19 bases between them.

This chain links TRBV29-1 with TRBJ2-7; 7 nucleotides agree with TRBD2. CDR1 and CDR2 from the germline V gene are SQVTM and ANQGSEA. CDR3 size: 16 residues. V shed 6 bases and J 0 bases; nucleotides not matched to a gene: 14. For the CDR3, the DNA is TGCAGCGTCGGGGGGAAAGGGGTAATGGGCTCCTACGAGCAGTACTTC. It yields the protein CSVGGKGVMGSYEQYF.

Regarding this clonotype: A much larger clonotype is one base distant, so this may be a read error. J is TRBJ2-1 and V is TRBV4-2; TRBD2 might be the D (6 bases). The CDR3 is 16 amino acids. Germline V gives CDR1 LGHNA, CDR2 YNFKEQ. Trimming shortened V by 1 base and J by 8 bases, and 18 bases separated the two germline ends. The CDR3 loop is CASSQGDAAGSDEQFF. The CDR3 nucleotides read TGTGCCAGCAGCCAAGGGGACGCCGCGGGGTCGGATGAGCAGTTCTTC.

The V gene is TRBV18, the J gene TRBJ2-1; 7 nucleotides align to TRBD2. The CDR3 covers 17 residues. The V gene end was trimmed by 0 bases and the J gene end by 0 bases; junction bases not matched to a gene: 5. Germline V gives CDR1 KGHSH, CDR2 LQKENI. CDR3 DNA sequence: TGTGCCAGCTCACCACCGGGGCGGGGGAGCTCCTACAATGAGCAGTTCTTC. It specifies CASSPPGRGSSYNEQFF.

V is TRBV3-1 and J is TRBJ2-7, with D possibly being TRBD1 (6 bases). The CDR3 has 15 residues. The V end was cut by 3 bases, the J end by 0 bases, with 12 bases between. CDR1 is LGHDT, CDR2 YNNKEL, per germline (reference sequence). CDR3 DNA sequence: TGTGCCAGCAGCCACGACAGGATTCACTCCTACGAGCAGTACTTC. Its protein is CASSHDRIHSYEQYF.

J is TRBJ2-7 and V is TRBV2, with D maybe TRBD2 (6 bases). With 8 bases removed from V and 3 bases from J, the gap between germline ends came to 11 bases. The CDR3 spans 12 residues. Germline V CDR1 and CDR2: SNHLY, FYNNEI. CDR3 in amino acids: CASGGNHYEQYF. In DNA form, the CDR3 reads TGTGCCAGCGGCGGGAATCACTACGAGCAGTACTTC.

V usage is TRBV7-8 and J usage is TRBJ2-1; 8 nucleotides match TRBD1. Per germline, CDR1 SGHVS and CDR2 FQNEAQ. The CDR3 covers 15 residues. The ends lost 5 bases at V and 7 bases at J; junction bases unmatched: 10. CDR3 DNA: TGTGCCAGCAGCCAGACAGGGGTGGCGGAGAATGAGCAGTTCTTC. Translation: CASSQTGVAENEQFF.

The sample holds a few counts of this clonotype. J is TRBJ2-5 and V is TRBV10-2; TRBD2 matches 9 bases. Germline loops: CDR1 WSHSY, CDR2 SAAADI. This CDR3 region has 13 residues. Germline trimming cut 8 bases from V and 5 bases from J; bases unmatched to any gene: 6. The CDR3: CASGPLAGETQYF. The CDR3 DNA is TGCGCCAGCGGTCCCCTAGCGGGGGAGACCCAGTACTTC.

As to this clonotype: This may come from a read error, since a much larger clone is one base off. This rearrangement joins TRBV7-8 to TRBJ2-1, with 10 bases that match TRBD2. CDR3 length: 16 amino acids. Germline CDR1 reads SGHVS; CDR2 reads FQNEAQ. After removal of 0 bases from V and 8 bases from J, the junction contained 7 bases not matched to a gene. The CDR3 coding sequence is TGTGCCAGCAGCTTAGCGTCTAGCGGGAGTGGGGATGAGCAGTTCTTC. Its protein product is CASSLASSGSGDEQFF.

This clonotype was seen repeatedly, ten times or more. The rearrangement joins TRBV6-2 or TRBV6-3 to TRBJ2-7; D tentatively fits TRBD1 or TRBD2 (5 bases each). Germline loops: CDR1 MNHEY, CDR2 SVGEGT. V gave up 7 bases and J gave up 2 bases, with 21 bases separating them. CDR3 length: 16 amino acids. CDR3 sequence (DNA): TGTGCCAGCACCAAGCAGAGCCGGGACCGCACCTACGAGCAGTACTTC. This encodes CASTKQSRDRTYEQYF.

As for this clonotype: At one end the junction does not follow the germline gene, possibly because of a read error. The chain links TRBV28 to TRBJ2-7, with 11 positions matching TRBD1. The CDR3 covers 13 residues. Germline V lookup: CDR1 MDHEN, CDR2 SYDVKM. The CDR3 DNA is TGTGCCAGCAGGGGACAGGGGGACTACGGGCAGTACTTC. Translating gives CASRGQGDYGQYF.

This clonotype was seen only a few times. The rearrangement joins TRBV5-5 to TRBJ1-2; the D is unclear. V was trimmed by 2 bases and J by 0 bases, leaving 11 bases between them. This CDR3 has 15 residues. The germline V gene encodes CDR1 SGHKS and CDR2 YYEKEE (reference sequence). The chain's CDR3 is CASSFSQTSNYGYTF. The CDR3, as DNA: TGTGCCAGCAGCTTTTCCCAGACTTCTAACTATGGCTACACCTTC.